Sequencing of this T cell receptor (beta chain) was carried out in a study of spatial heterogeneity in lung cancer. This clonotype was recorded many times. Its antigen is still unknown. TCRdb called the 5' RACE reads again in MiXCR, with one record for every CDR3 protein. The top ten hold around 5.5% of the sample, which has roughly 25,000 distinct CDR3 sequences, about 4.7% seen once. In germline, CDR1 is DFQATT, CDR2 SNEGSKA (reference sequence). This CDR3 is built from 12 residues. The germline V and J ends were trimmed by 0 bases and 9 bases, with 11 bases remaining between them. General study points: The study found ubiquitous expanded tumor TCRs in blood more at resection than follow-up.

Time point: sample taken at primary tumor resection. Whole RNA was taken from tumor, nontumor lung or frozen PBMC; it was then sequenced unsorted. The J gene is TRBJ2-5, the V gene TRBV20-1; a weak D match, TRBD2 (5 bases). The source is a male donor with early-stage non-small cell lung cancer. This material consisted of PBMCs, taken at surgery. This chain's CDR3 is CSARDASRAQYF. The DNA of the CDR3 is TGCAGTGCTAGAGACGCTAGCCGCGCCCAGTACTTC.